This T cell receptor beta chain was found in a study of OX40 agonist ivuxolimab in advanced cancers. Study-wide findings and caveats: Antigen specificity remained undetermined for the expanded peripheral T cells. Dosing at 0.1 to 3.0 mg/kg was accompanied by clonal expansion of CD4+ and CD8+ blood T cells by week 6.

Trimming removed 0 bases from V and 5 bases from J, with 8 bases in between. Germline V gene sequence: CDR1 SGHTA, CDR2 FQGTGA. The CDR3 runs to 14 residues. Data came from immunoSEQ multiplex PCR; TCRdb stores just in-frame clones and leaves some out. The table shows tens of thousands of clones, with approximately 80% occurring only once. With autoimmune disease history or systemic immunosuppression, patients were excluded. Comment on this clone: Its matching antigen is unknown.

This receptor was taken from an adult with an advanced solid tumor such as melanoma, head and neck, liver or kidney cancer. The material sequenced was CD4+ or CD8+ T cells sorted from blood, taken in a trial of the OX40 agonist ivuxolimab. The chain couples TRBV7-3 to TRBJ2-1, with D possibly matching TRBD1 (5 bases). The CDR3 bases are TGTGCCAGCAGCTTAACGGCAGGGCACAATGAGCAGTTCTTC. It translates to CASSLTAGHNEQFF.